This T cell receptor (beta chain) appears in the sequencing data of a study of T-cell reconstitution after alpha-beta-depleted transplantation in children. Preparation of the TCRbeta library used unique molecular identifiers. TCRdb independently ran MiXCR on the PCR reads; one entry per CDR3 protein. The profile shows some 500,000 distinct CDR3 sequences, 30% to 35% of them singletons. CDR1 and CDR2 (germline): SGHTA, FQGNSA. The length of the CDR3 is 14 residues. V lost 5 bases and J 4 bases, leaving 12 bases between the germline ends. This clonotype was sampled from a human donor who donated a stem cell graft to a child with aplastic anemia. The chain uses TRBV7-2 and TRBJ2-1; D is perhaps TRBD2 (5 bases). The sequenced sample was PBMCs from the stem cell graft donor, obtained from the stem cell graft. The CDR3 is CASSPQEAYNEQFF. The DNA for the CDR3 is TGTGCCAGCAGCCCTCAGGAGGCGTACAATGAGCAGTTCTTC.